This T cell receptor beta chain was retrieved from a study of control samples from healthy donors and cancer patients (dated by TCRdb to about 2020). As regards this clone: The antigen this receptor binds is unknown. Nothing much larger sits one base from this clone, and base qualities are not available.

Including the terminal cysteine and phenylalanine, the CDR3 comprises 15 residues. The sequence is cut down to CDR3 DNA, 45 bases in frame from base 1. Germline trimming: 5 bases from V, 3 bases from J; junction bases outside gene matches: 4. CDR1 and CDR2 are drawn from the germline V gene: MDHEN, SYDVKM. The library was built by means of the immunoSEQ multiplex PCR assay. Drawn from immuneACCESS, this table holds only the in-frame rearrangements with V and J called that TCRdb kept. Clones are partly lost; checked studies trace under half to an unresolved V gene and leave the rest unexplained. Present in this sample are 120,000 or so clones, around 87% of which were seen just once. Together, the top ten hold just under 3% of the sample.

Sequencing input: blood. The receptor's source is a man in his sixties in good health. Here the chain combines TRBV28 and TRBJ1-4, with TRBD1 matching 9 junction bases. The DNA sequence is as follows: TGTGCCAGCAGTGCTACAGGGGGCTCTAATGAAAAACTGTTTTTT. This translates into CASSATGGSNEKLFF.